This T cell receptor (beta chain) was sequenced for a study of T cells after yellow fever vaccination (dated by TCRdb to the late 2010s). Notes on the research overall: Libraries from fractions with low cell numbers were prepared with the SMART-Seq v4 Ultra Low Input RNA kit. Bulk PBMC replicates and cell subsets were isolated from blood drawn at multiple timepoints before and after both primary and secondary immunization. To track T-cell clones before and after primary and booster YFV17D yellow fever vaccination, bulk TCR alpha and beta repertoires were sequenced longitudinally. Two healthy male donors, one aged 18 to 29 and one aged 30 to 40 years, made up the cohort. Paper-wide results and their limitations: A small share of clonotypes was detected in both CD4 and CD8 compartments, with the overlap likely arising from convergent recombination. Because the study included only a couple of donors, the extent to which the findings can be generalized is limited. Computational filtering was required because FACS-sorted repertoires could contain abundant contaminating clonotypes from the bulk population. The secondary T-cell response was found to be weaker but faster than the primary response, with a peak reached on day 5 rather than on day 15. After the booster, most clones that had expanded after primary vaccination were detected again (nearly 97% of CD4 and about 88% of CD8), suggesting broad maintenance of memory.

V is pruned by 4 bases and J by 5 bases, leaving 6 bases of the junction without a gene match. Looking up the germline V gene yields CDR1 SQVTM and CDR2 ANQGSEA. The CDR3 holds 13 amino acids from the cysteine to the phenylalanine. The retained sequence is limited to the CDR3, 39 bases, with the frame set at the first base. TCR cDNA was synthesized by 5'RACE template switching, which introduced a universal primer site and unique molecular identifiers. Priming of cDNA synthesis was performed from both the TCR alpha and TCR beta constant segments. Libraries were amplified in two PCR steps, with sample barcodes and sequencing adapters added in the second step. Libraries were sequenced on Illumina HiSeq 2500 (2x100 bp) or NovaSeq (2x150 bp). In the source study's methods: Demultiplexing of reads and collapsing into UMI consensus sequences were performed with MIGEC, and V(D)J alignment was carried out with MiXCR. Vaccine-responding clonotypes were defined with edgeR using replicate PBMC samples, requiring FDR below 0.01 and a log2 fold change above 5 up to day 15. Each bulk clonotype received a CD4 or CD8 identity based on whether the sequenced CD4 or CD8 repertoire contained that clonotype at higher abundance. The public reads were quality trimmed at Q25 with fastp and then assembled into clones with MiXCR by TCRdb, keeping productive beta chains. A single entry per CDR3 protein holds the most common genes and DNA from its merged rows. TCRdb, not the original authors, processed these V and J calls. Within this sample are some 560,000 distinct CDR3 sequences, with 15% to 20% of them counted one time only. Around an eighth of the sample is held by the ten biggest clonotypes.

The sample's treatment or condition label, decoded: live attenuated yellow fever vaccine strain. At every blood-draw timepoint, two biological replicates of bulk PBMCs were collected. A standard Ficoll-Paque protocol was used to isolate PBMCs from peripheral blood. RNA was extracted with TriZol from bulk PBMCs, CD4 and CD8 fractions, and dextramer-positive and dextramer-negative fractions. A word on this clonotype: Its antigen specificity is not known. Base qualities are not provided; no much larger clone lies one nucleotide away.

The starting material was PBMCs, obtained 15 days after the yellow fever booster vaccination. The receptor's source is a man younger than 40 who received the YFV17D yellow fever vaccine. The chain was built from TRBV29-1 and TRBJ2-7; the central 9 bases match TRBD2. The DNA sequence follows: TGCAGCGTTGGGAATAGCGGGAGAAACGAGCAGTACTTC. Protein translation: CSVGNSGRNEQYF.